Shown below are 3 T cell receptor beta chains from a single sample sequenced in a study of blood T cell repertoires in COVID-19. Method: immunoSEQ multiplex PCR; TCRdb's copy keeps in-frame clones and lacks some. This table holds fewer than 80,000 clones, about 80% found once. The sample consisted of peripheral blood. These receptors all stem from a man aged 50-60 years with COVID-19, enrolled during active disease.

V and J are TRBV19 and TRBJ2-3; 15 nucleotides align to TRBD2. The germline gives CDR1 LNHDA, CDR2 SQIVND (reference sequence). The J segment lost 6 bases and the V segment lost 3 bases, leaving 1 base of the junction unmatched. The CDR3 runs 15 residues. The CDR3 nucleotides read TGTGCCAGTAGTATGGGACTAGCGGGGGGCGATACGCAGTATTTT. This translates into CASSMGLAGGDTQYF.

This clone was seen only a few times. The rearrangement uses TRBV4-1 and TRBJ2-7; 7 bases match TRBD2. V dropped 3 bases and J dropped 2; count of bases not matched to a gene: 10. Germline CDR1 MGHRA, CDR2 YSYEKL. The CDR3 is 16 amino acids. DNA of the CDR3: TGCGCCAGCAGCCAGCAATGGGGGGGGGAGGCCTACGAGCAGTACTTC. Amino acid sequence: CASSQQWGGEAYEQYF.

The chain carries TRBV24-1 and TRBJ2-3; 7 bases are shared with TRBD1. The CDR3 runs to 14 residues. The germline gives CDR1 KGHDR, CDR2 SFDVKD. The V segment lost 3 bases and the J segment 6 bases; nucleotides outside the gene matches: 5. This CDR3 reads CATSDTGQRDTQYF. Written as DNA, the CDR3 is TGTGCCACCAGTGATACGGGACAGCGGGATACGCAGTATTTT.